This TCR beta chain was found in a study of blood T cells in healthy people across ages. Findings and caveats of the study: The unknown donor CMV status may have confounded expanded clonotype changes.

It was with a sample-barcoded 5' primer and a J-beta primer mix that a second PCR of about 7 to 12 cycles was run. Via MiXCR, TCRdb re-called the 5' RACE reads, giving one row per CDR3 protein. The sample holds 580,000 or so distinct CDR3 sequences; roughly 43% are singletons and the top ten take around 25%. About this clonotype itself: The antigen remains undetermined.

V was clipped by 6 bases and J by 5 bases; unmatched bases: 7. The CDR3 spans 16 residues. CDR1 is MDHEN and CDR2 is SYDVKM in the germline V gene. The receptor comes from a man at least 80 years old in good health. The material sequenced was blood. The chain has TRBV28 and TRBJ2-1; 13 positions match TRBD2. The CDR3 loop reads CASSSTSGGLNNEQFF. For the CDR3, the DNA is TGTGCCAGCAGCTCGACTAGCGGGGGGCTGAACAATGAGCAGTTCTTC.